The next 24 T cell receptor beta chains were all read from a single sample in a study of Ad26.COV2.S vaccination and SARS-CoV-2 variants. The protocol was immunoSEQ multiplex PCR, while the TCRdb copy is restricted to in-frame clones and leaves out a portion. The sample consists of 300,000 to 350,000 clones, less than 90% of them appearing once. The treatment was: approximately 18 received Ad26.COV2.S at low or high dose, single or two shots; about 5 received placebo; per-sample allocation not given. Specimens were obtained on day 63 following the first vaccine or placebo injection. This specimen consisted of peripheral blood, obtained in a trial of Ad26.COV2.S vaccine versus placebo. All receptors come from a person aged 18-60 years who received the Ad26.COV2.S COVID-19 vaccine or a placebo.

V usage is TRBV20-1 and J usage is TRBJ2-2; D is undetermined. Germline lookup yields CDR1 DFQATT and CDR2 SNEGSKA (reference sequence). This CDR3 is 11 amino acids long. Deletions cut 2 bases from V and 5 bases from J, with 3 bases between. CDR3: CSARRTGELFF. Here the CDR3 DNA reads TGCAGTGCTAGACGGACCGGGGAGCTGTTTTTT.

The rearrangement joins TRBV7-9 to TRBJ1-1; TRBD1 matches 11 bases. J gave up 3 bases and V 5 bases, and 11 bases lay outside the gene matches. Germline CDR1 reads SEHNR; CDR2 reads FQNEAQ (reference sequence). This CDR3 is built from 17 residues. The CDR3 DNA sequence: TGTGCCAGCAGCCCCGGACAGGGGGCGACTAGGGACACTGAAGCTTTCTTT. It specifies CASSPGQGATRDTEAFF.

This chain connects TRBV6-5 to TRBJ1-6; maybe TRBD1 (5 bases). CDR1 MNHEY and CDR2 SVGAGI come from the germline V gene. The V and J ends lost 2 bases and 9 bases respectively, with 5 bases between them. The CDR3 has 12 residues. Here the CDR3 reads CASSYRGSPLHF. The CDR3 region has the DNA TGTGCCAGCAGTTACAGGGGTTCACCCCTCCACTTT.

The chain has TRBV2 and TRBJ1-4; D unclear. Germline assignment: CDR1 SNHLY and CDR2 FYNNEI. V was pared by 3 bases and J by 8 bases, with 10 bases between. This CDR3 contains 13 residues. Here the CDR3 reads CASSEFPGEKLFF. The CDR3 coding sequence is TGTGCCAGCAGTGAGTTCCCGGGGGAAAAACTGTTTTTT.

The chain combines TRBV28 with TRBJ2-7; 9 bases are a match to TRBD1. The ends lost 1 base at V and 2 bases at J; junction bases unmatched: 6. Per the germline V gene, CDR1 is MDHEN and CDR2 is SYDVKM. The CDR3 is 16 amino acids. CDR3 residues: CASSLFGTGYAYEQYF. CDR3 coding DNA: TGTGCCAGCAGTTTATTCGGGACAGGGTACGCCTACGAGCAGTACTTC.

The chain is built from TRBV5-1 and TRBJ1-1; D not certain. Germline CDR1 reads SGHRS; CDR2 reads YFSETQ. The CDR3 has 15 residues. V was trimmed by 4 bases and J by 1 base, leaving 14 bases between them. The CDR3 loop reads CASSPPRAQNTEAFF. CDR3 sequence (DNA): TGCGCCAGCAGCCCTCCGCGGGCGCAGAACACTGAAGCTTTCTTT.

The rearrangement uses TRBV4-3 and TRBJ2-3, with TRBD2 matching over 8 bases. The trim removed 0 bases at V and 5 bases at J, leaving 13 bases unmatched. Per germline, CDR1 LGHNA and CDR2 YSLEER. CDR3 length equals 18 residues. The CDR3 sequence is CASSQDRPAGALGDTQYF. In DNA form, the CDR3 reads TGCGCCAGCAGCCAAGATAGACCAGCGGGGGCCCTCGGAGATACGCAGTATTTT.

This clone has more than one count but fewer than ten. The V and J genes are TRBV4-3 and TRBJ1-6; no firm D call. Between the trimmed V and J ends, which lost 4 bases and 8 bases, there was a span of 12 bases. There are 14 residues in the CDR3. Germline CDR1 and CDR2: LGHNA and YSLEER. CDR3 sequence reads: CASSPQPGDSPLHF. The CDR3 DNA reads TGCGCCAGCAGCCCCCAACCCGGTGATTCACCCCTCCACTTT.

CDR3 nucleotides: TGTGCCAGCTCAGCAGACAGGGTGGAGGTTCGGAATTCACCCCTCCACTTT. Protein: CASSADRVEVRNSPLHF. This chain joins TRBV18 and TRBJ1-6; 7 positions match TRBD1. The V and J ends lost 5 bases and 7 bases, in that order; junction bases with no gene match: 14. Looked up from germline, CDR1 is KGHSH and CDR2 is LQKENI. CDR3 length: 17 residues.

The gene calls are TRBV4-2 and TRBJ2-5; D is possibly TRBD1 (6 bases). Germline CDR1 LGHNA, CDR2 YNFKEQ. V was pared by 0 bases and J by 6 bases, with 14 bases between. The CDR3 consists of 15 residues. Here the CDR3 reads CASSQEAGVAKTQYF. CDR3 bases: TGTGCCAGCAGCCAAGAGGCAGGGGTCGCAAAGACCCAGTACTTC.

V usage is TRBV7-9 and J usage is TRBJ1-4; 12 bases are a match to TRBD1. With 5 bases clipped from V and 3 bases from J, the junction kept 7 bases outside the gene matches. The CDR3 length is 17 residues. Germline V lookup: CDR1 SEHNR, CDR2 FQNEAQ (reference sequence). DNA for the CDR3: TGTGCCAGCAGCCCGCCGGGACAGGGGGCAGCTAATGAAAAACTGTTTTTT. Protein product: CASSPPGQGAANEKLFF.

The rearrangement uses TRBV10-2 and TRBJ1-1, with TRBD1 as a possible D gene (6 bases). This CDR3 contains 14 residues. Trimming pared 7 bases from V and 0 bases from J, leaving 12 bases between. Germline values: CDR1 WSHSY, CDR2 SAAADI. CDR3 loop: CASIETGLNTEAFF. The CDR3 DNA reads TGCGCCAGCATAGAGACAGGATTGAACACTGAAGCTTTCTTT.

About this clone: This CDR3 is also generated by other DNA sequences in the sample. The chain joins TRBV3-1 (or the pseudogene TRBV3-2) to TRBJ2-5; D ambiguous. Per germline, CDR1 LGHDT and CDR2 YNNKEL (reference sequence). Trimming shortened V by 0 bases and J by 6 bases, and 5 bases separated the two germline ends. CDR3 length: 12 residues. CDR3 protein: CASSQDRQTQYF. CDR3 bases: TGTGCCAGCAGCCAAGATAGGCAGACCCAGTACTTC.

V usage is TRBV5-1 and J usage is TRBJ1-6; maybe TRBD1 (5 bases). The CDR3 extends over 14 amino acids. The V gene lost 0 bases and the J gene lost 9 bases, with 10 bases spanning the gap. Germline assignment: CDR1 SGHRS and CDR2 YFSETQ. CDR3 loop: CASSLAGIGSPLHF. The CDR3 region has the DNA TGCGCCAGCAGCTTGGCAGGGATAGGTTCACCCCTCCACTTT.

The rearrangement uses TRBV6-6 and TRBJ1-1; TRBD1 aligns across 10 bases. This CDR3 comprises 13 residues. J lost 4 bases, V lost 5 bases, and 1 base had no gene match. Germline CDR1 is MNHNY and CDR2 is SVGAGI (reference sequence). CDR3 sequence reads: CASSRTGGTEAFF. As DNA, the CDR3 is TGTGCCAGCAGTAGGACAGGGGGCACTGAAGCTTTCTTT.

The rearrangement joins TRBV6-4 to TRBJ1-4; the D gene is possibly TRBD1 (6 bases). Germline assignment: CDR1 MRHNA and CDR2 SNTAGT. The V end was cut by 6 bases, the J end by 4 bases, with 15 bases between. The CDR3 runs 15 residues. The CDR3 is CASRRQGSVNEKLFF. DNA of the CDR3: TGTGCCAGCAGACGCCAGGGGTCGGTTAATGAAAAACTGTTTTTT.

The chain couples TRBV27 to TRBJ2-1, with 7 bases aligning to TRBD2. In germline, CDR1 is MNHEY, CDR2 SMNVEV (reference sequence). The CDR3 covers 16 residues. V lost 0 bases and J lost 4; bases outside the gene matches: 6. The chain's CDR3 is CASSLSAGEAYNEQFF. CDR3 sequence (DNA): TGTGCCAGCAGTTTATCGGCGGGAGAGGCTTACAATGAGCAGTTCTTC.

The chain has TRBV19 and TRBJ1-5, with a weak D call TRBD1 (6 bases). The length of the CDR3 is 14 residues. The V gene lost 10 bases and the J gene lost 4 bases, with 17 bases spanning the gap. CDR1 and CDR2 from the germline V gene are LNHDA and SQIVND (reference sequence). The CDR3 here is CAISFGGANQPQHF. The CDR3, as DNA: TGTGCCATTTCTTTCGGGGGGGCTAATCAGCCCCAGCATTTT.

CDR3 sequence (DNA): TGTGCCAGCAGCCCCGGACAGGCCGCGTATGGCTACACCTTC. This translates into CASSPGQAAYGYTF. The chain combines TRBV7-2 with TRBJ1-2; 7 positions agree with TRBD1. This CDR3 comprises 14 residues. After removal of 5 bases from V and 5 bases from J, the junction contained 8 bases not matched to a gene. Germline lookup yields CDR1 SGHTA and CDR2 FQGNSA.

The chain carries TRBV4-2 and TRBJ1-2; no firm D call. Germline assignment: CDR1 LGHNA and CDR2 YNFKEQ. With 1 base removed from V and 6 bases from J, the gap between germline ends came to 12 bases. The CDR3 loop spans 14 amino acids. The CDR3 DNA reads TGTGCCAGCAGCCAAGTTGGGTTTTTGGATGGCTACACCTTC. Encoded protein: CASSQVGFLDGYTF.

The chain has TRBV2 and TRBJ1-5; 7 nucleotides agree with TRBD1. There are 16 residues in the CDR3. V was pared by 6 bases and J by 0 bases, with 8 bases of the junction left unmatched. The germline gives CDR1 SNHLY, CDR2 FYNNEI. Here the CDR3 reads CASRQGTVYSNQPQHF. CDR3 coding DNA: TGTGCCAGCAGGCAAGGGACAGTCTATAGCAATCAGCCCCAGCATTTT.

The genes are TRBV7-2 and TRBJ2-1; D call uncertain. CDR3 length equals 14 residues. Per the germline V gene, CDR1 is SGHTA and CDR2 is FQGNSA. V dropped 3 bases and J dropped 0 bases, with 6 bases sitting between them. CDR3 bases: TGTGCCAGCAGCTTGCCCCTCTCCTACAATGAGCAGTTCTTC. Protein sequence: CASSLPLSYNEQFF.

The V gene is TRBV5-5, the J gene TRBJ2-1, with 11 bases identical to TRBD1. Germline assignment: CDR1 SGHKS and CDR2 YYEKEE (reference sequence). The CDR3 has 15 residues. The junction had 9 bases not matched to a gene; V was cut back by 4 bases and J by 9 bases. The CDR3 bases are TGTGCCAGCAGCCGCGGACAGGGGGCGGTAGGTGAGCAGTTCTTC. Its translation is CASSRGQGAVGEQFF.

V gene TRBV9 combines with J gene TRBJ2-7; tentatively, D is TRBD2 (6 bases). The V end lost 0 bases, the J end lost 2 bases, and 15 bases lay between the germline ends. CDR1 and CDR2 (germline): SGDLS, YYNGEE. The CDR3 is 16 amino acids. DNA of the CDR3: TGTGCCAGCAGCGTAGGGTTTGGGACTTTGCCCTACGAGCAGTACTTC. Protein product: CASSVGFGTLPYEQYF.